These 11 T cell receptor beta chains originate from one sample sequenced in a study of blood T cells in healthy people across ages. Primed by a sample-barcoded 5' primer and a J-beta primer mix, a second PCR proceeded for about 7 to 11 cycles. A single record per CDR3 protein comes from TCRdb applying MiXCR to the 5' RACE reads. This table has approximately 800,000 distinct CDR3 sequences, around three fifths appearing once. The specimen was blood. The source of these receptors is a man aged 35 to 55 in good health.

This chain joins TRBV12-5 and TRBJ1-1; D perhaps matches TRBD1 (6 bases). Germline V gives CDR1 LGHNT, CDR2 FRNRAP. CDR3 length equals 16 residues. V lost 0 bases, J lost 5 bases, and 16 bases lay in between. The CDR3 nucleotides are TGTGCTAGTGGTTTGGTGGCTGGGGGGCGTAAGACTGAAGCTTTCTTT. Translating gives CASGLVAGGRKTEAFF.

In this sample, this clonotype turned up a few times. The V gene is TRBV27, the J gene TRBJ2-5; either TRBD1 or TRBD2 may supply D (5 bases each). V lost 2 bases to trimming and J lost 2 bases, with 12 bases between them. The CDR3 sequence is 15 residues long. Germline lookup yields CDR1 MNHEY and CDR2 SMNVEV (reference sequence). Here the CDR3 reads CASSLGGRIQETQYF. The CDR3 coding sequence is TGTGCCAGCAGTTTAGGGGGACGGATACAAGAGACCCAGTACTTC.

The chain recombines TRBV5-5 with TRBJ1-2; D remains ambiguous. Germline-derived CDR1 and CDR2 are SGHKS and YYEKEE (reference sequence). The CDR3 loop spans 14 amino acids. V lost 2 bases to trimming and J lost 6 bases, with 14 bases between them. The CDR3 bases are TGTGCCAGCAGCTTTGTAGGGAACAGTGATGGCTACACCTTC. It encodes CASSFVGNSDGYTF.

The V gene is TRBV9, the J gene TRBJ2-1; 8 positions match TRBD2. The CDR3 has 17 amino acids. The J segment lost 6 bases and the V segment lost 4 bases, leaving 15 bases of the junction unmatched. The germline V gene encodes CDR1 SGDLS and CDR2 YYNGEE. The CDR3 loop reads CASSLATAGLGGNEQFF. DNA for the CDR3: TGTGCCAGCAGCCTCGCGACAGCGGGACTAGGAGGCAATGAGCAGTTCTTC.

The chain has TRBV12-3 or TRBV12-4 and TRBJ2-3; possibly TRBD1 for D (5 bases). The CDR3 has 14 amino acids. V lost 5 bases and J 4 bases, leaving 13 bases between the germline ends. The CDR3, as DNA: TGTGCCAGCAGTGCCAGGGTTGGACCAGATACGCAGTATTTT. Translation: CASSARVGPDTQYF.

CDR3 nucleotides: TGCAGTGCTAGAGTCGTGAACACTGAAGCTTTCTTT. It specifies CSARVVNTEAFF. The rearrangement links TRBV20-1 to TRBJ1-1, with unresolved D. The ends were cut back, 1 base at V and 0 bases at J, with 3 bases in the middle. CDR1 and CDR2 from the germline V gene are DFQATT and SNEGSKA (reference sequence). This CDR3 spans 12 amino acids.

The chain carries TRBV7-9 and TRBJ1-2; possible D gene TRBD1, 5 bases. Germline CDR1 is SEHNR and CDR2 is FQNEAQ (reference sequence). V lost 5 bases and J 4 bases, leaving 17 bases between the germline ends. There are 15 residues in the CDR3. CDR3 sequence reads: CASSPDGGWSYGYTF. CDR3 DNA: TGTGCCAGCAGCCCTGACGGGGGATGGTCCTATGGCTACACCTTC.

Written as DNA, the CDR3 is TGTGCCAGCAGTCCTGCGGGGACTAATGAAAAACTGTTTTTT. The encoded protein is CASSPAGTNEKLFF. The chain has TRBV6-5 and TRBJ1-4; no firm D call. Germline V gives CDR1 MNHEY, CDR2 SVGAGI. V was cut by 5 bases and J by 2 bases, with 9 bases left in between. This CDR3 region has 14 residues.

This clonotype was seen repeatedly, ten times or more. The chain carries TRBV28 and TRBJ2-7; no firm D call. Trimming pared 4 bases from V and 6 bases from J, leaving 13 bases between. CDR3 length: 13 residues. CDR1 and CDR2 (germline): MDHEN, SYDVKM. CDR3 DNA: TGTGCCAGCAGTTCCCTCGGGCCGGGCGAGCAGTACTTC. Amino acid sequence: CASSSLGPGEQYF.

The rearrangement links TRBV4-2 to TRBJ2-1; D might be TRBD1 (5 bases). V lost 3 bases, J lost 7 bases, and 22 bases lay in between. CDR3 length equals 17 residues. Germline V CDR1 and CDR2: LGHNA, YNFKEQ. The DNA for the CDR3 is TGTGCCAGCAGCCACGAAAGACAGTTTAGCCAGGTGAATGAGCAGTTCTTC. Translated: CASSHERQFSQVNEQFF.

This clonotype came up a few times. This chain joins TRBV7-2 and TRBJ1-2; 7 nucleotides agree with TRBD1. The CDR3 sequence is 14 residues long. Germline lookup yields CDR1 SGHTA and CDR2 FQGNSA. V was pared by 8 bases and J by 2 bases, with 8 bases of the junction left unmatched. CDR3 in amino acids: CASANKTGNYGYTF. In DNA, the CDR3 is TGTGCCAGCGCCAACAAGACAGGGAACTATGGCTACACCTTC.